These 25 T cell receptor beta chains were all obtained from the same sample, sequenced in a study of cytomegalovirus exposure and HLA in healthy donors. The PCR contained 60 Vbeta and 13 Jbeta primers. Libraries were prepared by immunoSEQ multiplex PCR; TCRdb keeps only in-frame clonotypes and omits some of them. The table includes roughly 120,000 clones, roughly 69% detected once. Material: PBMCs. The receptors were gathered from a woman aged 40 to 55 in good health and CMV-seropositive.

This rearrangement joins TRBV19 to TRBJ2-3, with TRBD2 as a possible D gene (5 bases). The CDR3 extends over 15 amino acids. Trimming left V 5 bases short and J 1 base short, with 13 bases between. Germline V gene lookup returns CDR1 LNHDA and CDR2 SQIVND (reference sequence). For the CDR3, the DNA is TGTGCCAGTAGTCTGATAGCCGGGGGCACAGATACGCAGTATTTT. Translated, it gives CASSLIAGGTDTQYF.

This chain connects TRBV19 to TRBJ1-5; D perhaps matches TRBD1 (6 bases). Germline assignment: CDR1 LNHDA and CDR2 SQIVND (reference sequence). The V end was cut by 2 bases, the J end by 12 bases, with 17 bases between. This CDR3 contains 14 residues. In nucleotides, the CDR3 is TGTGCCAGTAGTATAAGACAGGCAGTAAGTCACCAGCATTTT. It is translated as CASSIRQAVSHQHF.

This clone was detected a few times. The rearrangement links TRBV4-1 to TRBJ1-6; D might be TRBD1 (5 bases). The ends were cut back, 5 bases at V and 7 bases at J, with 24 bases in the middle. The CDR3 consists of 18 residues. CDR1 and CDR2 from the germline V gene are MGHRA and YSYEKL. CDR3 DNA: TGCGCCAGCAGCGCCAAATTCACGACGGGAGGGGAGAATTCACCCCTCCACTTT. The encoded protein is CASSAKFTTGGENSPLHF.

The V gene is TRBV6-5, the J gene TRBJ2-5; 8 bases fit TRBD1. V dropped 5 bases and J dropped 5; count of bases not matched to a gene: 4. The CDR3 is 13 amino acids. CDR1 and CDR2 from the germline V gene are MNHEY and SVGAGI. CDR3 nucleotides: TGTGCCAGCAGTCTACAGGGGGTTGAGACCCAGTACTTC. Its protein product is CASSLQGVETQYF.

The chain is built from TRBV5-6 and TRBJ1-5; D uncertain. V gave up 0 bases and J gave up 7 bases, with 8 bases separating them. Germline loops: CDR1 SGHDT, CDR2 YYEEEE. The CDR3 has 13 amino acids. In nucleotides, the CDR3 is TGTGCCAGCAGCTTGGACAGAGAACAGCCCCAGCATTTT. This codes for CASSLDREQPQHF.

The chain uses TRBV7-2 and TRBJ2-3; 11 bases agree with TRBD2. Trimming removed 0 bases from V and 3 bases from J; junction bases left unmatched: 8. This CDR3 comprises 18 residues. CDR1 is SGHTA, CDR2 FQGNSA, per germline. The CDR3 bases are TGTGCCAGCAGCTTAGCGGGCGGGCTAGCGGGGGGAACAGATACGCAGTATTTT. It translates to CASSLAGGLAGGTDTQYF.

V is TRBV7-2 and J is TRBJ1-1, with a tentative D call TRBD1 (5 bases). This CDR3 spans 14 amino acids. The germline V gene has CDR1 SGHTA and CDR2 FQGNSA. Trimming shortened V by 3 bases and J by 4 bases, and 12 bases separated the two germline ends. In DNA, the CDR3 is TGTGCCAGCAGCTTTTCCGGGACTGGCACTGAAGCTTTCTTT. Translated: CASSFSGTGTEAFF. Complete variable domain (other parts from reference TRBV7-2 and TRBJ1-1): GAGVSQSPSNKVTEKGKDVELRCDPISGHTALYWYRQSLGQGLEFLIYFQGNSAPDKSGLPSDRFSAERTGGSVSTLTIQRTQQEDSAVYLCASSFSGTGTEAFFGQGTRLTVV.

The sample holds one count of this clone. The chain employs TRBV7-2 and TRBJ1-5, with a possible D match to TRBD1 (6 bases). CDR3 size: 15 residues. Germline V CDR1 and CDR2: SGHTA, FQGNSA. V was pared by 5 bases and J by 2 bases, with 13 bases between. CDR3 nucleotide sequence: TGTGCCAGCAGCCTCCTACAGGGAGGCAATCAGCCCCAGCATTTT. This gives the protein CASSLLQGGNQPQHF.

J is TRBJ2-1 and V is TRBV4-2; 12 positions match TRBD1. This CDR3 is 17 amino acids long. Germline trimming cut 0 bases from V and 10 bases from J; bases unmatched to any gene: 10. The germline gives CDR1 LGHNA, CDR2 YNFKEQ. CDR3 sequence reads: CASSQDKGQGATREQFF. DNA of the CDR3: TGTGCCAGCAGCCAAGATAAGGGACAGGGGGCGACTCGGGAGCAGTTCTTC.

This clone has just a few counts. The chain joins TRBV13 to TRBJ2-1; tentatively, D is TRBD2 (5 bases). This CDR3 has 15 residues. V lost 4 bases, J lost 7 bases, and 17 bases lay in between. From germline, CDR1 is PRHDT and CDR2 FYEKMQ (reference sequence). CDR3 sequence: CASSSDSRFGNEQFF. The CDR3 bases are TGTGCCAGCAGCTCGGACTCCCGTTTCGGGAATGAGCAGTTCTTC.

The chain joins TRBV2 to TRBJ2-3, with D uncertain. The CDR3 covers 11 residues. Germline loops: CDR1 SNHLY, CDR2 FYNNEI. The germline V and J ends were trimmed by 8 bases and 4 bases, with 7 bases remaining between them. CDR3 nucleotide sequence: TGTGCCAGCCTGCTAGCAGATACGCAGTATTTT. Translation gives CASLLADTQYF.

V usage is TRBV27 and J usage is TRBJ2-1; 8 nucleotides agree with TRBD1. This CDR3 contains 19 residues. The V gene's germline CDR1 is MNHEY and CDR2 SMNVEV (reference sequence). Losses at the gene ends were 8 bases for V and 0 bases for J; bases not matched to a gene: 18. CDR3 sequence: CASSFFPGGPIYSYNEQFF. CDR3 DNA: TGTGCCAGCTCCTTTTTTCCAGGGGGCCCTATTTACTCCTACAATGAGCAGTTCTTC.

The chain uses TRBV29-1 and TRBJ2-6, with D possibly being TRBD1 (5 bases). The length of the CDR3 is 14 residues. CDR1 is SQVTM and CDR2 is ANQGSEA in the germline V gene. V lost 4 bases and J 4 bases, leaving 11 bases between the germline ends. CDR3 bases: TGCAGCGTTGGGCCGACAGTGGGGGCCAACGTCCTGACTTTC. Its protein is CSVGPTVGANVLTF.

The genes are TRBV7-2 and TRBJ2-4; D not resolved. The CDR3 totals 13 residues. The germline V and J ends were trimmed by 5 bases and 7 bases, with 12 bases remaining between them. Germline values: CDR1 SGHTA, CDR2 FQGNSA. The CDR3 nucleotides are TGTGCCAGCAGCCCCGAAACAGCCAACATTCAGTACTTC. Its protein product is CASSPETANIQYF.

In this sample, this clone turned up once. The chain is built from TRBV4-1 and TRBJ1-1, with D maybe TRBD1 (6 bases). With 0 bases removed from V and 4 bases from J, the gap between germline ends came to 21 bases. This CDR3 is 18 amino acids long. Germline CDR1 MGHRA, CDR2 YSYEKL. CDR3 nucleotides: TGCGCCAGCAGCCAAGATCGTGGGGACACCATGGGGGTCACTGAAGCTTTCTTT. Translated, it gives CASSQDRGDTMGVTEAFF.

This clone was detected only once. The rearrangement uses TRBV5-4 and TRBJ2-7; 7 nucleotides line up with TRBD1. Germline CDR1 and CDR2: SGHNT and YYREEE (reference sequence). There are 16 residues in the CDR3. V shed 2 bases, J shed 3 bases, and the junction held 11 bases outside the gene matches. The CDR3, as DNA: TGTGCCAGCAGCTTAGACAGGGAAGCAACAATCTACGAGCAGTACTTC. Amino acids: CASSLDREATIYEQYF.

The V call is TRBV20-1, the J call TRBJ1-1; tentatively, D is TRBD1 (5 bases). CDR3 length: 11 amino acids. Germline-derived CDR1 and CDR2 are DFQATT and SNEGSKA (reference sequence). Trimming removed 7 bases from V and 12 bases from J, with 18 bases in between. DNA of the CDR3: TGCAGTGTTCCCGTCCCCCGGGGGACTTTCTTT. This encodes CSVPVPRGTFF.

This chain uses TRBV10-3 with TRBJ1-1; a weak D match, TRBD1 (5 bases). Germline-derived CDR1 and CDR2 are ENHRY and SYGVKD. This CDR3 has 14 amino acids. V shed 0 bases and J shed 3 bases, with 8 bases lying between them. CDR3 in DNA: TGTGCCATCAGTGAGTCGGGGGGGGACACTGAAGCTTTCTTT. Protein product: CAISESGGDTEAFF.

This clone appeared a few times. J is TRBJ2-2 and V is TRBV6-6, with 11 bases matching TRBD1. Germline lookup yields CDR1 MNHNY and CDR2 SVGAGI (reference sequence). The CDR3 is made up of 14 amino acids. The trim removed 6 bases at V and 7 bases at J, leaving 4 bases unmatched. The CDR3 bases are TGTGCCAGCAGGGGGACAGGGGGGAACGGGGAGCTGTTTTTT. It yields the protein CASRGTGGNGELFF.

V is TRBV11-2 and J is TRBJ1-1; D unresolved. CDR1 is SGHAT, CDR2 FQNNGV, per germline. Trimming shortened V by 0 bases and J by 5 bases, and 10 bases separated the two germline ends. The CDR3 covers 14 residues. The CDR3 DNA sequence: TGTGCCAGCAGCTTAGAGGGTCCGGGGACTGAAGCTTTCTTT. Its protein product is CASSLEGPGTEAFF.

The chain is built from TRBV7-2 and TRBJ1-1; tentative D call: TRBD1 (6 bases). Trimming took off 7 bases at V and 1 base at J, with 19 bases between the two ends. This CDR3 is 16 amino acids long. Germline CDR1 and CDR2: SGHTA and FQGNSA. The CDR3 protein is CASTPDPGGGNTEAFF. The CDR3 coding sequence is TGTGCCAGCACCCCCGATCCGGGAGGGGGGAACACTGAAGCTTTCTTT.

The chain joins TRBV4-3 to TRBJ2-7; the match to TRBD2 covers 8 bases. The CDR3 has 16 amino acids. Germline CDR1 LGHNA, CDR2 YSLEER. With V trimmed by 5 bases and J by 2 bases, 11 bases remained unmatched. The chain's CDR3 is CASSGSAGTRAYEQYF. The CDR3 nucleotides read TGCGCCAGCAGCGGAAGCGCTGGGACTAGGGCCTACGAGCAGTACTTC.

In nucleotides, the CDR3 is TGCGCCAGCAGGGGCAGGCATGAGGGCGAGCAGTACTTC. Translated: CASRGRHEGEQYF. This sequence joins TRBV10-2 and TRBJ2-7, with D perhaps TRBD2 (5 bases). The CDR3 is made up of 13 amino acids. CDR1 WSHSY and CDR2 SAAADI come from the germline V gene. Trimming removed 6 bases at V and 6 bases at J, with 15 bases between.

This clone was detected a few times. V gene TRBV5-4 combines with J gene TRBJ1-4; D uncertain. Trimming took 2 bases from V and 5 from J, leaving 10 bases between them. This CDR3 region has 14 residues. Germline CDR1 is SGHNT and CDR2 is YYREEE (reference sequence). CDR3 region: CASSFGSRNEKLFF. CDR3 nucleotide sequence: TGTGCCAGCAGCTTCGGGTCCAGAAATGAAAAACTGTTTTTT.

CDR3 sequence (DNA): TGTGCCACCACAGAAGCCAGAAACTATGGCTACACCTTC. Its protein product is CATTEARNYGYTF. The V call is TRBV19, the J call TRBJ1-2; D remains unclear. This CDR3 spans 13 amino acids. V was pared by 10 bases and J by 2 bases, with 14 bases between. Germline V gene lookup returns CDR1 LNHDA and CDR2 SQIVND (reference sequence).